A single sample is the source of the 11 T cell receptor beta chains below, sequenced in a study of T cell repertoires in cytomegalovirus infection (dated by TCRdb to about 2019). These receptors' antigens are unknown. Reads for this sample came from an Illumina HiSeq 1500. TCRdb reran the public reads through fastp at Q25 and MiXCR, keeping productive beta chains. CDR3 protein duplicates are merged, each entry listing the most common genes and DNA. Within this sample are a few hundred thousand distinct CDR3 sequences, with around a third of them counted one time only. Together, the top ten hold roughly a sixth of the sample. Reading the label with the study, this specimen's treatment or condition is: in vitro stimulation with specific CMV peptide epitopes to enrich CMV-specific T cells. The sequences come from cultured PBMCs, collected from culture after CMV antigen stimulation. These receptors were taken from a human donor in good health (CMV status not recorded). Some clones in this sample may be carry-over from other donors' samples.

This clonotype was seen at least ten times. The V and J genes are TRBV7-2 and TRBJ2-7; 10 nucleotides agree with TRBD2. CDR3 size: 15 residues. After removal of 4 bases from V and 4 bases from J, the junction contained 7 bases not matched to a gene. Germline-derived CDR1 and CDR2 are SGHTA and FQGNSA. CDR3 sequence: CASSSASGSRYEQYF. The CDR3 bases are TGTGCCAGCAGCTCCGCTAGCGGGAGTCGGTACGAGCAGTACTTC.

This chain joins TRBV7-3 and TRBJ2-3, with a tentative D call TRBD2 (6 bases). Germline CDR1 reads SGHTA; CDR2 reads FQGTGA. With 8 bases removed from V and 1 base from J, the gap between germline ends came to 19 bases. The CDR3 totals 16 residues. The CDR3 reads CASAERQPGGTDTQYF. The DNA of the CDR3 is TGTGCCAGCGCAGAACGACAACCGGGGGGCACAGATACGCAGTATTTT.

This clonotype was seen repeatedly, ten times or more. The V gene is TRBV25-1, the J gene TRBJ2-7, with D unclear. Per germline, CDR1 MGHDK and CDR2 SYGVNS. V lost 4 bases, J lost 4 bases, and 8 bases lay in between. The CDR3 is made up of 12 amino acids. CDR3 bases: TGTGCCAGCAGTGTTAACGGATACGAGCAGTACGTC. It translates to CASSVNGYEQYV.

This sequence joins TRBV4-1 and TRBJ1-5; 8 bases agree with TRBD1. Looked up from germline, CDR1 is MGHRA and CDR2 is YSYEKL. The trim removed 1 base at V and 7 bases at J, leaving 6 bases unmatched. The CDR3 is 15 residues long. The CDR3 region is CASSQVRGPEQPQHF. Here the CDR3 DNA reads TGCGCCAGCAGCCAAGTCAGGGGGCCTGAACAGCCCCAGCATTTT.

This rearrangement joins TRBV2 to TRBJ2-1, with unresolved D. The V end lost 3 bases, the J end lost 11 bases, and 11 bases lay between the germline ends. Germline V gene lookup returns CDR1 SNHLY and CDR2 FYNNEI. The CDR3 runs 12 residues. The CDR3 region has the DNA TGTGCCAGCAGTGAGAGGTCCATTCAGCAGTTCTTC. Protein product: CASSERSIQQFF. Looking up the rest from reference TRBV2 and TRBJ2-1 gives the full variable domain: EPEVTQTPSHQVTQMGQEVILRCVPISNHLYFYWYRQILGQKVEFLVSFYNNEISEKSEIFDDQFSVERPDGSNFTLKIRSTKLEDSAMYFCASSERSIQQFFGPGTRLTVL.

This chain connects TRBV5-1 to TRBJ2-1, with 8 bases that match TRBD1. V dropped 4 bases and J dropped 8; count of bases not matched to a gene: 11. CDR3 size: 15 residues. Germline lookup yields CDR1 SGHRS and CDR2 YFSETQ. The CDR3 loop reads CASSESGQEGDEQFF. The CDR3 DNA sequence: TGCGCCAGCAGCGAGTCGGGACAGGAGGGCGATGAGCAGTTCTTC.

The J gene is TRBJ1-5, the V gene TRBV7-2; D is perhaps TRBD1 (5 bases). Trimming pared 3 bases from V and 0 bases from J, leaving 9 bases between. The CDR3 loop spans 15 amino acids. In germline, CDR1 is SGHTA, CDR2 FQGNSA. CDR3 nucleotide sequence: TGTGCCAGCAGCTTGGGGCACCTTAGCAATCAGCCCCAGCATTTT. Its translation is CASSLGHLSNQPQHF.

This clonotype was seen a handful of times. V usage is TRBV11-2 and J usage is TRBJ2-5; D is uncertain. The CDR3 length is 15 residues. With 5 bases removed from V and 2 bases from J, the gap between germline ends came to 15 bases. Germline CDR1 reads SGHAT; CDR2 reads FQNNGV. CDR3 sequence (DNA): TGTGCCAGCAGCGCGGATTCGGTGATGCAAGAGACCCAGTACTTC. This codes for CASSADSVMQETQYF.

This chain connects TRBV28 to TRBJ2-7, with a possible D match to TRBD1 (6 bases). From germline, CDR1 is MDHEN and CDR2 SYDVKM. This CDR3 contains 14 residues. V lost 4 bases to trimming and J lost 5 bases, with 15 bases between them. This CDR3 reads CASSSGTWKDEQYF. The CDR3 DNA follows: TGTGCCAGCAGTTCCGGGACATGGAAAGACGAGCAGTACTTC.

This clonotype showed up just a few times. V usage is TRBV7-9 and J usage is TRBJ1-4; 10 bases are a match to TRBD1. The CDR3 totals 16 residues. The trim removed 1 base at V and 4 bases at J, leaving 3 bases unmatched. Germline V gene data show CDR1 as SEHNR and CDR2 as FQNEAQ (reference sequence). CDR3 DNA: TGTGCCAGCAGCTTAGTGAGGACAGGGGGTAATGAAAAACTGTTTTTT. This translates into CASSLVRTGGNEKLFF.

CDR3 loop: CASSLGGPLSYNEQFF. The CDR3 bases are TGTGCCAGCAGTTTGGGAGGGCCTCTCTCCTACAATGAGCAGTTCTTC. V and J are TRBV27 and TRBJ2-1; 7 positions match TRBD2. CDR3 length: 16 amino acids. The germline CDR1 and CDR2 sequences are MNHEY and SMNVEV (reference sequence). V was pared by 3 bases and J by 0 bases, with 5 bases of the junction left unmatched.